Listed below are T cell receptor beta chains from one sample, sequenced in a study of beta chain features in type 1 diabetes. Data came from immunoSEQ multiplex PCR; TCRdb stores just in-frame clones and leaves some out. The table records a few hundred thousand clones, about 14% of them present only once. Specimen: naive CD4+ T cells from blood. The source is a woman between 18 and 29 years old in good health. Each CDR3 is given with its conserved first and last residue. A D gene is named only where the DNA matches it firmly. Where a row states a size, it is once, few, many or the class of an expanded clone; other rows omit it.

d_call j_call clone_size v_call cdr3_nt cdr3_aa
. TRBJ2-1 few TRBV14 TGTGCCAGCAGCCAACAAACCGGCTCCTACAATGAGCAGTTCTTC CASSQQTGSYNEQFF
. TRBJ2-3 . TRBV6-5 TGTGCCAGCAGGGACAGCGACACAGATACGCAGTATTTT CASRDSDTDTQYF
TRBD2 TRBJ2-5 few TRBV25-1 TGTGCCAGCAGTGAAGGGAGAGGTAGCGGGCCGGGGGAGACCCAGTACTTC CASSEGRGSGPGETQYF
TRBD1 TRBJ2-7 . TRBV18 TGTGCCAGCTCGGGGACAGGAATCGTCTACGAGCAGTACTTC CASSGTGIVYEQYF
TRBD1 TRBJ2-5 few TRBV11-2 TGTGCCAGCAGCGCCCGGGGACAGGCGACCCGGGGGACCCAGTACTTC CASSARGQATRGTQYF
TRBD1 TRBJ1-2 . TRBV6-5 TGTGCCAGCAGTTACGCCGGGACAGGGCCCTATGGCTACACCTTC CASSYAGTGPYGYTF
. TRBJ2-3 few TRBV18 TGTGCCAGCTCACCACCGCTAGCGTCTTCTAGCACAGATACGCAGTATTTT CASSPPLASSSTDTQYF
TRBD1 TRBJ1-5 . TRBV11-2 TGTGCCAGCAGCTTAACAGGGGATCAGCCCCAGCATTTT CASSLTGDQPQHF
. TRBJ2-5 . TRBV27 TGTGCCAGCAGTTTGCGCGAGGCTAGGCAAGAGACCCAGTACTTC CASSLREARQETQYF
. TRBJ2-7 . TRBV19 TGTGCCAGTAGTATTACGGACAGCTCCTACGAGCAGTACTTC CASSITDSSYEQYF
. TRBJ2-6 few TRBV19 TGTGCCAGTAGTACACAACAGGGCTGGGCCAACGTCCTGACTTTC CASSTQQGWANVLTF